Sequencing of this T cell receptor (beta chain) was carried out in a study of regulatory T cells in long-lasting Graves disease. Arm-PCR with iRepertoire HTBI primers amplified the CDR3 regions for these TCR beta libraries. TCRdb analysed the multiplex PCR reads with MiXCR anew, one entry per CDR3 protein. The sample shows 350,000 to 550,000 distinct CDR3 sequences, roughly 17% of them seen only once. This CDR3 region has 13 residues. V was shortened by 6 bases and J by 0 bases, with 9 bases between the two germline ends. Germline CDR1 is MDHEN and CDR2 is SYDVKM. Time point in this sample: newly diagnosed GD, antithyroid drugs for less than 3 months. PBMC-derived RNA was used for the TCR library. Findings of the study overall: Graves' patients with persistent disease showed TCR diversity lower than patients newly diagnosed.

This clonotype was counted ten times or more. Its antigen is unidentified. This sample also appeared in a second study, on T cells in Graves' hyperthyroidism and ophthalmopathy.

The rearrangement joins TRBV28 to TRBJ2-7; D unclear. This sequence was found in a woman aged 18-29 years with Graves disease. The material was peripheral blood mononuclear cells (PBMCs), obtained at new diagnosis, from a patient treated with antithyroid drugs. In nucleotides, the CDR3 is TGTGCCAGCAGAAAACAGAGCTCCTACGAGCAGTACTTC. Protein sequence: CASRKQSSYEQYF.